This record looks at one T cell receptor (beta chain) sequence and its context. Both peripheral blood and punch biopsies of lesional scalp skin were obtained from patients who had alopecia areata. The researchers isolated CD4+ and CD8+ T cells from PBMCs by sorting. After isolation, RNA underwent reverse transcription to generate cDNA as the sequencing template. Sequencing used immunoSEQ multiplex PCR; TCRdb keeps in-frame clones, though not all of them. The data contain fewer than 150,000 clones, roughly 58% of them singletons. This entry is derived from a study of CD8+ T cells in alopecia areata. At the level of the study: Treatment of the treated patients consisted of oral tofacitinib, 5 to 10 mg twice daily.

The material sequenced was CD4+ T cells sorted from blood, taken at week 0. This TCR came from a human donor with alopecia areata.

This CDR3 is CAISLAGGMGEQFF. The CDR3 DNA reads TGTGCCATCAGTCTAGCGGGAGGGATGGGTGAGCAGTTCTTC. The chain combines TRBV10-3 with TRBJ2-1, with 12 bases aligning to TRBD2. The CDR3 consists of 14 residues. The germline V gene encodes CDR1 ENHRY and CDR2 SYGVKD. With 5 bases clipped from V and 9 bases from J, the junction kept 5 bases outside the gene matches.